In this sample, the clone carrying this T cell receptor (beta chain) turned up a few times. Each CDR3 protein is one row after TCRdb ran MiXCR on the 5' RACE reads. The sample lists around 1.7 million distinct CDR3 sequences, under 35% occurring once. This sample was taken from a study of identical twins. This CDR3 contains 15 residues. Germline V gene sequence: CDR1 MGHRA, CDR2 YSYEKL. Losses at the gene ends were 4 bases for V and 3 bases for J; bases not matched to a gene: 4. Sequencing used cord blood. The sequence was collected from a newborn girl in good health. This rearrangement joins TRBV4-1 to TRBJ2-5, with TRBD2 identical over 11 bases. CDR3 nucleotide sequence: TGCGCCAGCAGCCTACTAGCGGGGGCAAAAGAGACCCAGTACTTC. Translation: CASSLLAGAKETQYF.